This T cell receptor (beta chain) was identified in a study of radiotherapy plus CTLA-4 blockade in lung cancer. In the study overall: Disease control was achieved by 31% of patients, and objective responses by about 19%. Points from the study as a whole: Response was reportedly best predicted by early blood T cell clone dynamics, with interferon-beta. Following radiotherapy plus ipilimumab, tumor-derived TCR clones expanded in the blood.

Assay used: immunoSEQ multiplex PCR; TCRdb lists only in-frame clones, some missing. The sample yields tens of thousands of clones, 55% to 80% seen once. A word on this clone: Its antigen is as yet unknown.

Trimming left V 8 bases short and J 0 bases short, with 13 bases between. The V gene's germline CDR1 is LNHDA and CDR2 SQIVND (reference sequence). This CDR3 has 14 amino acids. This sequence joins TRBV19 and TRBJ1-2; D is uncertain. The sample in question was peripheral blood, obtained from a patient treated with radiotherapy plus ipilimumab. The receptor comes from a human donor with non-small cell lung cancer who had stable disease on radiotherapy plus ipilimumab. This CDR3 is CASSLLSANYGYTF. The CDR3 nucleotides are TGTGCCAGTTCCCTCCTCAGTGCTAACTATGGCTACACCTTC.